These T cell receptor beta chains were read from a single sample in a study of OX40 agonist ivuxolimab in advanced cancers. The method was immunoSEQ multiplex PCR; TCRdb's version includes in-frame clones alone and lacks a portion of them. Of about 3,400 clones in the sample, around 78% were seen once. The sample was CD4+ or CD8+ T cells sorted from blood, taken in a trial of the OX40 agonist ivuxolimab. These receptors came from an adult with an advanced solid tumor such as melanoma, head and neck, liver or kidney cancer. Both conserved end residues are part of each CDR3. Not all rows give a size; the values are once, few, many and, for expanded clones, a class.

abundance	v_gene	CDR3aa
large	TRBV28	CASSLFQDRGQPQHF
-	TRBV27	CASSSGTGADEQFF
-	TRBV6-6	CASRIASGISTDTQYF
once	TRBV4-3	CASSQDRRGSYNEQFF
-	TRBV27	CASREGSDGYTF
-	TRBV16	CASSQLGGGLQFF
-	TRBV30	CACAGPEQYF
-	TRBV19	CASSIAAAREQYF
few	TRBV9	CASSVEGGRETQYF
-	TRBV7-8	CASSFSERGNTGELFF
-	TRBV28	CASSRGALYF
-	TRBV11-2	CASSLTSGDYNEQFF
-	TRBV7-2	CASSLVGETQYF
-	TRBV6-5	CASTRGPSPGNTIYF
-	TRBV27	CASSYKAGSYNEQFF
-	TRBV28	CASSLWVGFAGNTIYF
-	TRBV7-9	CASSLGQGIIYGYTF
-	TRBV5-6	CASSLGTGAVEQYF
-	TRBV19	CASSGDRLEQFF
-	TRBV7-6	CASSLVVGYTF
-	TRBV15	CATSRDLVDSYEQYF
-	TRBV2	CASSDSFLGALGTEAFF
-	TRBV7-9	CASSLDRGRSNEKLFF
-	TRBV9	CASSVAGTVGNEQFF
-	TRBV27	CASSLAGQSFAYF
-	TRBV4-3	CASSQTGWGYTF
once	TRBV6-5	CASSYGGAAYEQYF
-	TRBV11-3	CASSPTGSEAFF
-	TRBV9	CASSAEVYGSPLHF
-	TRBV4-1	CASSPIATGNTIYF
once	TRBV7-6	CASTPTGLTSTDTQYF
-	TRBV5-1	CASKLAGGLTDTQYF
-	TRBV5-5	CASSLQGAETQYF
-	TRBV30	CAWSVGGPVEAFF
few	TRBV5-6	CASSLGNLGGEGANVLTF
-	TRBV7-3	CASSSPIGQGNRDEQFF
-	TRBV6-1	CASSEGAFSYEQYF
-	TRBV9	CASSTRTGSTDTQYF
-	TRBV11-2	CASSKETGYEQYF
-	TRBV29-1	CSVEETSVEQFF
-	TRBV27	CASSRGGRGLAGYEQYF
-	TRBV6-9	CARILAGTQYF
-	TRBV13	CASSLGTNEQFF
-	TRBV6-5	CASSYASGNEQFF
medium-sized	TRBV15	CATSPTGGSYEQYF
-	TRBV18	CASSAVGGGVDEQFF
-	TRBV21-1	CASSKDKGGNDNSPLHF
-	TRBV9	CASSAVGDSYHEQYF
-	TRBV5-1	CASSLNSYEQYF
-	TRBV11-3	CASSKDGGTDTQYF
-	TRBV6-6	CASRLAGGRTGELFF
-	TRBV6-5	CASTPSTAYEQYF
-	TRBV19	CASSIGDRNTEAFF